Shown below are 24 T cell receptor beta chains from a single sample sequenced in a study of blood T cell repertoires in COVID-19. This table comes from immunoSEQ multiplex PCR, and its TCRdb copy is limited to in-frame clones, with some not included. This sample has 200,000 to 250,000 clones, with more than 85% found just once. The sequenced sample was PBMCs or T cells enriched from blood (not recorded which). These receptors were obtained from a woman aged 25 to 39 who had recovered from COVID-19.

The rearrangement uses TRBV9 and TRBJ1-1; TRBD1 matches 8 bases. This CDR3 region has 12 residues. V lost 3 bases and J lost 7; bases outside the gene matches: 2. Germline V gene sequence: CDR1 SGDLS, CDR2 YYNGEE. CDR3 amino acids: CASSAGQGEAFF. The CDR3 bases are TGTGCCAGCAGCGCCGGACAGGGTGAAGCTTTCTTT.

The chain has TRBV6-5 and TRBJ2-2; 7 positions agree with TRBD1. This CDR3 has 15 amino acids. Per germline, CDR1 MNHEY and CDR2 SVGAGI. After removal of 5 bases from V and 1 base from J, the junction contained 4 bases not matched to a gene. Written as DNA, the CDR3 is TGTGCCAGCAGTCCCGACAGGGTGAACACCGGGGAGCTGTTTTTT. Residues: CASSPDRVNTGELFF.

The chain is built from TRBV21-1 and TRBJ1-1; the tabulated D call, TRBD1, remains unverified against the DNA. TRBV21-1 is a pseudogene segment. The CDR3 consists of 14 residues. The CDR3 here is CASSKRLQGTEAFF. CDR3 in DNA: TGTGCCAGCAGCAAACGTTTACAGGGGACTGAAGCTTTCTTT.

The V and J genes are TRBV19 and TRBJ2-2, with 7 bases lining up with TRBD1. The CDR3 spans 14 residues. The trim removed 5 bases at V and 3 bases at J, leaving 3 bases unmatched. Germline lookup yields CDR1 LNHDA and CDR2 SQIVND (reference sequence). CDR3 DNA: TGTGCCAGTAGTGAAGACAGGGACACCGGGGAGCTGTTTTTT. This sequence encodes CASSEDRDTGELFF.

The J gene is TRBJ1-2, the V gene TRBV6-2 or TRBV6-3; D unclear. With 2 bases removed from V and 3 bases from J, the gap between germline ends came to 10 bases. The CDR3 is 14 residues long. Germline CDR1 reads MNHEY; CDR2 reads SVGEGT. In DNA form, the CDR3 reads TGTGCCAGCAGTTACGCTATCTCCGACTATGGCTACACCTTC. It codes for CASSYAISDYGYTF.

This chain links TRBV2 with TRBJ1-2; tentatively, D is TRBD1 (5 bases). V was pared by 6 bases and J by 9 bases, with 23 bases between. The CDR3 is 15 residues long. The germline gives CDR1 SNHLY, CDR2 FYNNEI. CDR3 amino acids: CASSVAQGATNRYTF. Written as DNA, the CDR3 is TGTGCCAGCAGCGTCGCCCAGGGCGCTACTAATCGCTACACCTTC.

This clone was seen more than once but under ten times. V gene TRBV2 combines with J gene TRBJ2-1; TRBD2 might be the D (5 bases). There are 12 residues in the CDR3. Trimming removed 4 bases from V and 10 bases from J, with 11 bases in between. CDR1 and CDR2 from the germline V gene are SNHLY and FYNNEI. The CDR3 DNA follows: TGTGCCAGCAGTGGCGGAGGATACGAGCAGTTCTTC. Translated, it gives CASSGGGYEQFF.

This rearrangement joins TRBV7-9 to TRBJ2-2; tentatively, D is TRBD1 (6 bases). Germline values: CDR1 SEHNR, CDR2 FQNEAQ (reference sequence). Trimming removed 6 bases from V and 8 bases from J, with 28 bases in between. The CDR3 is 18 amino acids. In DNA, the CDR3 is TGTGCCAGCAGTCTCTTCCCCCCGGACAGTTCCGCTGGAGGGGAGCTGTTTTTT. This gives the protein CASSLFPPDSSAGGELFF.

V is TRBV6-5 and J is TRBJ1-2, with 7 nucleotides matching TRBD1. V shed 4 bases, J shed 5 bases, and the junction held 10 bases outside the gene matches. CDR3 length: 15 residues. Looked up from germline, CDR1 is MNHEY and CDR2 is SVGAGI. The CDR3 region is CASSLNIGTVYGYTF. For the CDR3, the DNA is TGTGCCAGCAGTTTAAACATAGGGACAGTTTATGGCTACACCTTC.

The rearrangement joins TRBV5-1 to TRBJ1-1; weak D call: TRBD1 (6 bases). Trimming removed 4 bases from V and 9 bases from J, with 16 bases in between. Germline CDR1 SGHRS, CDR2 YFSETQ. This CDR3 comprises 13 residues. In DNA form, the CDR3 reads TGCGCCAGCAGCAGCAGAGGGGGTGAGAAAGCTTTCTTT. Translation gives CASSSRGGEKAFF.

J is TRBJ1-2 and V is TRBV15; 7 bases are a match to TRBD1. The CDR3 runs to 22 residues. V lost 0 bases and J lost 2; bases outside the gene matches: 24. Per the germline V gene, CDR1 is LNHNV and CDR2 is YYDKDF (reference sequence). The CDR3 region has the DNA TGTGCCACCAGCAGAGATCCTAGAAACGTAACGGAGGGACAGCGAACGAACTATGGCTACACCTTC. Residues: CATSRDPRNVTEGQRTNYGYTF.

This clone showed up just once. The chain has TRBV4-3 and TRBJ2-1, with 10 bases identical to TRBD2. CDR1 is LGHNA and CDR2 is YSLEER in the germline V gene. V lost 0 bases to trimming and J lost 6 bases; unmatched junction nucleotides: 11. The CDR3 spans 18 residues. The CDR3 here is CASSQESLAGEPINEQFF. CDR3 bases: TGCGCCAGCAGCCAAGAGTCGCTAGCGGGGGAACCAATCAATGAGCAGTTCTTC.

The V call is TRBV27, the J call TRBJ2-1, with TRBD1 matching over 8 bases. CDR3 length equals 16 residues. Germline V lookup: CDR1 MNHEY, CDR2 SMNVEV (reference sequence). V lost 5 bases to trimming and J lost 5 bases; unmatched junction nucleotides: 11. The DNA of the CDR3 is TGTGCCAGCAGTGACCTTCAGGGGGCGAGGAACAATGAGCAGTTCTTC. Protein product: CASSDLQGARNNEQFF.

The chain carries TRBV30 and TRBJ1-3, with D hard to call. The V gene's germline CDR1 is GTSNPN and CDR2 SVGIG (reference sequence). V was pared by 2 bases and J by 0 bases, with 5 bases between. The CDR3 is made up of 13 amino acids. CDR3 amino acids: CAWSPGSGNTIYF. The DNA for the CDR3 is TGTGCCTGGAGTCCGGGCTCTGGAAACACCATATATTTT. The full variable domain, in which reference TRBV30 and TRBJ1-3 provide the parts outside the CDR3, is SQTIHQWPATLVQPVGSPLSLECTVEGTSNPNLYWYRQAAGRGLQLLFYSVGIGQISSEVPQNLSASRPQDRQFILSSKKLLLSDSGFYLCAWSPGSGNTIYFGEGSWLTVV.

This clone was found once. In DNA, the CDR3 is TGCGCCAGCAGCTTGGGAGGACAGAACACTGAAGCTTTCTTT. This codes for CASSLGGQNTEAFF. The rearrangement joins TRBV5-1 to TRBJ1-1; possible D gene TRBD1, 5 bases. The CDR3 consists of 14 residues. With 0 bases removed from V and 1 base from J, the gap between germline ends came to 7 bases. From germline, CDR1 is SGHRS and CDR2 YFSETQ.

The rearrangement uses TRBV18 and TRBJ2-1, with TRBD1 identical over 7 bases. This CDR3 is 13 amino acids long. Per germline, CDR1 KGHSH and CDR2 LQKENI. The ends lost 4 bases at V and 5 bases at J; junction bases unmatched: 2. The CDR3 bases are TGTGCCAGCTCACTCGGACAGGACAATGAGCAGTTCTTC. Encoded protein: CASSLGQDNEQFF.

The chain has TRBV28 and TRBJ2-1, with 11 positions matching TRBD2. The CDR3 covers 15 residues. Germline V gene data show CDR1 as MDHEN and CDR2 as SYDVKM. V dropped 10 bases and J dropped 10; count of bases not matched to a gene: 15. The CDR3 bases are TGTGCCACCGGACCACAAGGACTAGCGGGTGGGGAGCAGTTCTTC. It translates to CATGPQGLAGGEQFF.

The rearrangement joins TRBV2 to TRBJ1-5, with 11 bases matching TRBD1. Trimming at V came to 7 bases and at J to 6 bases, leaving 5 bases not matched to a gene. The CDR3 loop spans 14 amino acids. CDR1 is SNHLY and CDR2 is FYNNEI in the germline V gene. The CDR3 sequence is CASTPDRGPQPQHF. CDR3 sequence (DNA): TGTGCCAGCACCCCGGACAGGGGGCCTCAGCCCCAGCATTTT.

The CDR3 reads CAWNRDTGELFF. The CDR3 coding sequence is TGTGCCTGGAACAGGGACACCGGGGAGCTGTTTTTT. The chain employs TRBV30 and TRBJ2-2; D is possibly TRBD1 (6 bases). Germline CDR1 and CDR2: GTSNPN and SVGIG (reference sequence). The length of the CDR3 is 12 residues. Trimming pared 4 bases from V and 3 bases from J, leaving 6 bases between.

The chain employs TRBV7-9 and TRBJ2-1; D remains ambiguous. Germline CDR1 is SEHNR and CDR2 is FQNEAQ (reference sequence). V lost 4 bases and J lost 5, with 6 bases in between. The CDR3 runs to 12 residues. Written as DNA, the CDR3 is TGTGCCAGCAGCTGGGCCGACAATGAGCAGTTCTTC. It codes for CASSWADNEQFF.

CDR3 region: CAISETPGQGSEAFF. The CDR3 coding sequence is TGTGCCATCAGTGAAACACCGGGACAGGGGAGTGAAGCTTTCTTT. The J gene is TRBJ1-1, the V gene TRBV10-3, with TRBD1 matching over 10 bases. Germline assignment: CDR1 ENHRY and CDR2 SYGVKD. Trimming took 3 bases from V and 7 from J; bases not matched to a gene: 8. This CDR3 has 15 amino acids.

The chain has TRBV29-1 and TRBJ1-6; 8 bases match TRBD1. The CDR3 spans 12 residues. Germline assignment: CDR1 SQVTM and CDR2 ANQGSEA. The V segment lost 7 bases and the J segment 7 bases; nucleotides outside the gene matches: 3. Here the CDR3 reads CSAGQGNSPLHF. In DNA, the CDR3 is TGCAGCGCAGGACAGGGCAATTCACCCCTCCACTTT.

The J gene is TRBJ2-1, the V gene TRBV6-5; 8 positions agree with TRBD2. There are 14 residues in the CDR3. With V trimmed by 8 bases and J by 8 bases, 11 bases remained unmatched. Looked up from germline, CDR1 is MNHEY and CDR2 is SVGAGI. The CDR3 loop is CASGTGSGIDEQFF. CDR3 nucleotide sequence: TGTGCCAGCGGAACCGGTAGCGGGATCGATGAGCAGTTCTTC.

The chain joins TRBV10-3 to TRBJ1-2; 8 bases align to TRBD1. The CDR3 has 14 amino acids. CDR1 ENHRY and CDR2 SYGVKD come from the germline V gene. The V gene end was trimmed by 5 bases and the J gene end by 8 bases; junction bases not matched to a gene: 10. CDR3 sequence reads: CAISSAGGLWGYTF. For the CDR3, the DNA is TGTGCCATCAGTTCCGCAGGGGGCCTGTGGGGCTACACCTTC.